One and the same sample provided the 16 T cell receptor beta chains below, sequenced in a study of regulatory T cells in long-lasting Graves disease. Time point reported: newly diagnosed GD, antithyroid drugs for less than 3 months. PBMCs provided the RNA from which the TCR library was made. HTBI primers from iRepertoire and Arm-PCR of CDR3 regions yielded the TCR beta libraries. TCRdb reprocessed the multiplex PCR reads with MiXCR, giving one entry per CDR3 protein. The sample yields 300,000 to 400,000 distinct CDR3 sequences, 15% to 20% seen once. The specimen comprised peripheral blood mononuclear cells (PBMCs), sampled at new diagnosis, from a patient treated with antithyroid drugs. The receptors were gathered from a female donor with Graves disease.

This sequence joins TRBV29-1 and TRBJ2-6; D gene uncertain. CDR3 length: 12 residues. Trimming cost V 5 bases and J 4 bases, with 6 bases left between them. The V gene's germline CDR1 is SQVTM and CDR2 ANQGSEA. DNA for the CDR3: TGCAGCGTTCTTGACGGGGCCAACGTCCTGACTTTC. This translates into CSVLDGANVLTF.

A remark on this clonotype: With only one base between it and a far larger clone, this is likely a read error. This chain connects TRBV28 to TRBJ2-7, with no clear D. The J call may be faulty, since TRBJ2-5 better matches the DNA end. The germline gives CDR1 MDHEN, CDR2 SYDVKM. This CDR3 has 12 residues. This CDR3 reads CASTTIGETQYF. The CDR3, as DNA: TGTGCCAGCACGACAATTGGAGAGACCCAGTACTTC.

The CDR3 coding sequence is TGCAGTGCCTCAGGGGGCGGAATCACAGATACGCAGTATTTT. This codes for CSASGGGITDTQYF. The chain carries TRBV20-1 and TRBJ2-3; 8 bases fit TRBD1. From germline, CDR1 is DFQATT and CDR2 SNEGSKA (reference sequence). V was pared by 6 bases and J by 2 bases, with 7 bases of the junction left unmatched. The CDR3 has 14 residues.

There are many counts of this clonotype. The gene calls are TRBV12-5 and TRBJ1-5; D gene ambiguous. The CDR3 is made up of 17 amino acids. The V end lost 0 bases, the J end lost 4 bases, and 16 bases lay between the germline ends. The germline gives CDR1 LGHNT, CDR2 FRNRAP. CDR3 in DNA: TGTGCTAGTGGTTTGGTACTGACTTTTAGTGGAAATCAGCCCCAGCATTTT. This encodes CASGLVLTFSGNQPQHF.

This clonotype has a count of ten or more. The genes are TRBV9 and TRBJ2-7; TRBD1 matches at 11 bases. The CDR3 length is 16 residues. CDR1 is SGDLS, CDR2 YYNGEE, per germline. V lost 3 bases and J lost 0; bases outside the gene matches: 5. CDR3 nucleotides: TGTGCCAGCAGCGCCGGACAGGGGGCGGTCTCCTACGAGCAGTACTTC. Residues: CASSAGQGAVSYEQYF.

This clonotype was recorded at least ten times. V is TRBV19 and J is TRBJ1-1; D might be TRBD1 (6 bases). The CDR3 spans 14 residues. V was shortened by 0 bases and J by 1 base, with 6 bases between the two germline ends. Germline CDR1 is LNHDA and CDR2 is SQIVND (reference sequence). The CDR3 region has the DNA TGTGCCAGTAGTATAGAGGGACAGAACACTGAAGCTTTCTTT. This encodes CASSIEGQNTEAFF.

This clonotype was counted many times. The rearrangement joins TRBV12-3 or TRBV12-4 to TRBJ2-3; D not resolved. V shed 6 bases and J shed 3 bases, with 7 bases lying between them. CDR3 size: 12 residues. Here the CDR3 reads CASRLLTDTQYF. As DNA, the CDR3 is TGTGCCAGCAGACTATTGACAGATACGCAGTATTTT.

The table lists this clonotype with a few counts. V usage is TRBV2 and J usage is TRBJ1-6, with D unclear. Per the germline V gene, CDR1 is SNHLY and CDR2 is FYNNEI. V dropped 7 bases and J dropped 10 bases, with 20 bases sitting between them. The CDR3 spans 15 residues. In DNA form, the CDR3 reads TGTGCCAGCACCGAGGGTGCTCCGTCTAGGTCACCCCTCCACTTT. Residues: CASTEGAPSRSPLHF.

This clonotype has more than one count but fewer than ten. The chain recombines TRBV5-1 with TRBJ2-7; 7 bases are a match to TRBD1. The CDR3 sequence is 15 residues long. Germline V CDR1 and CDR2: SGHRS, YFSETQ. The J segment lost 6 bases and the V segment lost 4 bases, leaving 13 bases of the junction unmatched. DNA of the CDR3: TGCGCCAGCAGCCTAGGACAGGTCCACCCCCCCGAGCAGTACTTC. It encodes CASSLGQVHPPEQYF.

Ten or more counts support this clonotype. The chain has TRBV19 and TRBJ2-5; D gene unclear. With 3 bases removed from V and 5 bases from J, the gap between germline ends came to 16 bases. The CDR3 length is 15 residues. Looked up from germline, CDR1 is LNHDA and CDR2 is SQIVND (reference sequence). This chain's CDR3 is CASSMIHLSRETQYF. The CDR3 DNA follows: TGTGCCAGTAGTATGATTCACCTATCCCGGGAGACCCAGTACTTC.

This clonotype occurred many times. This rearrangement joins TRBV28 to TRBJ2-3; no firm D call. The germline gives CDR1 MDHEN, CDR2 SYDVKM. The CDR3 totals 12 residues. The V gene lost 6 bases and the J gene lost 2 bases, with 6 bases spanning the gap. CDR3: CASRDYTDTQYF. CDR3 DNA: TGTGCCAGCAGGGATTACACAGATACGCAGTATTTT.

This clonotype was recorded at least ten times. The rearrangement links TRBV20-1 to TRBJ2-3; TRBD2 matches 7 bases. Germline V CDR1 and CDR2: DFQATT, SNEGSKA (reference sequence). The junction had 6 bases not matched to a gene; V was cut back by 2 bases and J by 4 bases. There are 14 residues in the CDR3. The CDR3 DNA is TGCAGTGCTAGAAGCGGGGCGGGAGCAGATACGCAGTATTTT. Its protein is CSARSGAGADTQYF.

The CDR3 DNA reads as TGTGCCAGCAGCCCCGCCAGGGACAGGGCGATGACCGGGGAGCTGTTTTTT. Translating gives CASSPARDRAMTGELFF. The chain employs TRBV7-2 and TRBJ2-2; 9 bases line up with TRBD1. The CDR3 has 17 residues. The ends lost 5 bases at V and 5 bases at J; junction bases unmatched: 12. Looked up from germline, CDR1 is SGHTA and CDR2 is FQGNSA. The full variable domain, with the rest looked up from reference TRBV7-2 and TRBJ2-2, is GAGVSQSPSNKVTEKGKDVELRCDPISGHTALYWYRQSLGQGLEFLIYFQGNSAPDKSGLPSDRFSAERTGGSVSTLTIQRTQQEDSAVYLCASSPARDRAMTGELFFGEGSRLTVL.

This clonotype appeared many times. In DNA form, the CDR3 reads TGCAGCGTTGAAGATATCGTGGCTTACGAGCAGTACTTC. It encodes CSVEDIVAYEQYF. The chain is built from TRBV29-1 and TRBJ2-7; D is unclear. Trimming removed 0 bases at V and 4 bases at J, with 10 bases between. This CDR3 has 13 residues. The germline CDR1 and CDR2 sequences are SQVTM and ANQGSEA.

This clonotype was observed many times. The V gene is TRBV28, the J gene TRBJ2-5; maybe TRBD1 (5 bases). The ends were cut back, 5 bases at V and 2 bases at J, with 12 bases in the middle. CDR3 length equals 14 residues. CDR1 and CDR2 from the germline V gene are MDHEN and SYDVKM. The CDR3 here is CASSRDRYQETQYF. The CDR3 DNA reads TGTGCCAGCAGTCGAGACAGATATCAAGAGACCCAGTACTTC.

The chain employs TRBV12-3 or TRBV12-4 and TRBJ1-2; 9 bases fit TRBD1. The CDR3 is 14 residues long. V lost 6 bases, J lost 4 bases, and 6 bases stayed unmatched. The CDR3 loop is CASSRDRAIYGYTF. The CDR3 nucleotides are TGTGCCAGCAGCCGGGACAGGGCCATCTATGGCTACACCTTC.